This T cell receptor beta chain was retrieved from a study of T cells after posttransplantation cyclophosphamide. Germline values: CDR1 MNHEY, CDR2 SVGAGI. Trimming shortened V by 10 bases and J by 2 bases, and 15 bases separated the two germline ends. This CDR3 is built from 14 residues. In its sample, this clone was seen many times. Sequencing was performed with immunoSEQ multiplex PCR; in TCRdb, only in-frame clones are kept and a portion is missing. The record shows 40,000 to 45,000 clones for this sample, with no singletons present. The chain employs TRBV6-5 and TRBJ1-5; a weak D match, TRBD1 (5 bases). This TCR derives from a middle-aged man in good health, CMV-negative, and a related stem cell transplant donor. The sequenced sample was PBMCs. This CDR3 reads CATQMRGGNQPQHF. CDR3 bases: TGTGCCACCCAGATGCGGGGGGGCAATCAGCCCCAGCATTTT.